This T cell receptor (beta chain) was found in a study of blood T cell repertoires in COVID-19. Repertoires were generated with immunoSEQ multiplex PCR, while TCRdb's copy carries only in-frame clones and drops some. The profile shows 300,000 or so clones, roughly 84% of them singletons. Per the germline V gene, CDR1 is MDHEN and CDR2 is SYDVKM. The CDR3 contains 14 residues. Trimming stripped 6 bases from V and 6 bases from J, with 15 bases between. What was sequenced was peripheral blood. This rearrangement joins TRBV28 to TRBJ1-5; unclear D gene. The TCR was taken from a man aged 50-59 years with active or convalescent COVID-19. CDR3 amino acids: CASRLSLGGQPQHF. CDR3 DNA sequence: TGTGCCAGCAGGTTAAGCCTGGGAGGTCAGCCCCAGCATTTT.